Below, 5 T cell receptor beta chains from the same sample are listed, as sequenced in a study of blood T cell repertoires in COVID-19. Sequenced by immunoSEQ multiplex PCR; TCRdb stores in-frame clones only, minus some. Of about 300,000 clones listed, 70% to 90% are singletons. Input material: peripheral blood. Receptors originate from a woman in her 30s who had recovered from COVID-19.

The rearrangement joins TRBV7-9 to TRBJ2-7; D gene ambiguous. Germline V gene lookup returns CDR1 SEHNR and CDR2 FQNEAQ (reference sequence). The CDR3 covers 15 residues. V was pared by 6 bases and J by 2 bases, with 17 bases between. The CDR3 reads CASRGWANRAYEQYF. CDR3 in DNA: TGTGCCAGCAGGGGTTGGGCGAACCGAGCCTACGAGCAGTACTTC.

This chain uses TRBV28 with TRBJ2-2, with a possible D match to TRBD1 (5 bases). The length of the CDR3 is 13 residues. V gave up 5 bases and J gave up 3 bases, with 7 bases separating them. CDR1 and CDR2 (germline): MDHEN, SYDVKM. The CDR3 protein is CASSAGYTGELFF. The CDR3 DNA follows: TGTGCCAGCAGTGCAGGGTACACCGGGGAGCTGTTTTTT.

The chain's CDR3 is CASSQTDPHRAYYGYTF. In DNA, the CDR3 is TGCGCCAGCAGTCAAACCGACCCTCACAGGGCTTACTATGGCTACACCTTC. The rearrangement joins TRBV23-1 to TRBJ1-2, with D possibly TRBD1 on 6 matching bases. TRBV23-1 is classed as an ORF, of uncertain function. The CDR3 length is 17 residues. Trimming pared 2 bases from V and 3 bases from J, leaving 19 bases between.

The chain couples TRBV19 to TRBJ1-1; D gene ambiguous. CDR3 size: 16 residues. CDR1 and CDR2 (germline): LNHDA, SQIVND (reference sequence). The ends were cut back, 5 bases at V and 1 base at J, with 17 bases in the middle. The CDR3 DNA follows: TGTGCCAGTAGTCCTTCGGGAAGCAGGCCGAACACTGAAGCTTTCTTT. Protein sequence: CASSPSGSRPNTEAFF.

V gene TRBV7-8 combines with J gene TRBJ1-5; D perhaps matches TRBD1 (5 bases). In germline, CDR1 is SGHVS, CDR2 FQNEAQ. Trimming pared 6 bases from V and 0 bases from J, leaving 15 bases between. The CDR3 extends over 16 amino acids. As DNA, the CDR3 is TGTGCCAGCAGGAAGAGCGGGGGGAATAGCAATCAGCCCCAGCATTTT. Translation: CASRKSGGNSNQPQHF.